This TCR beta chain was recovered during a study of post-analysis software for immune sequencing data. Trimming cost V 4 bases and J 0 bases, with 15 bases left between them. The CDR3 has 17 amino acids. As concerns this clonotype: The antigen remains undetermined.

Study-wide findings and caveats: Samples made in the same batch grouped tightly together by F measure. In patients, TRBV5-6, TRBV5-1 and TRBV20-1 belonged to five TRBV segments found more frequently than in controls.

The TCR beta cDNA libraries contained unique molecular identifiers. Each CDR3 protein is one row after TCRdb ran MiXCR on the PCR reads. The sample consists of roughly 800,000 distinct CDR3 sequences, around 46% of them appearing once. The sequencing sample was made of blood. The V and J genes are TRBV12-3 or TRBV12-4 and TRBJ1-4; unclear D gene. This TCR was sampled from a girl under 18 with multiple sclerosis. CDR3 loop: CASSSRHEESTNEKLFF. CDR3 DNA: TGTGCCAGCAGTTCCAGACACGAGGAATCAACTAATGAAAAACTGTTTTTT.